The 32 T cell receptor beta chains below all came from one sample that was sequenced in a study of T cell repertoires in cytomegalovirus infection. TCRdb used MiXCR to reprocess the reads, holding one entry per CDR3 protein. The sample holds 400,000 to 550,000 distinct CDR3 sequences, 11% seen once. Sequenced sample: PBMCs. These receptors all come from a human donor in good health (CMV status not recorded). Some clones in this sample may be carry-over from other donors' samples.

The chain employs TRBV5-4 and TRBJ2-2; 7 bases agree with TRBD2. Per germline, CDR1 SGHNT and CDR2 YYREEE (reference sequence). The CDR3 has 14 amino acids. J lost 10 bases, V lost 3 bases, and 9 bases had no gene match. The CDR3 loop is CASSSIQAGKELFF. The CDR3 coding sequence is TGTGCCAGCAGCTCAATACAAGCGGGAAAGGAGCTGTTTTTT. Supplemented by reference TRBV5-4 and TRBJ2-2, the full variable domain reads ETGVTQSPTHLIKTRGQQVTLRCSSQSGHNTVSWYQQALGQGPQFIFQYYREEENGRGNFPPRFSGLQFPNYSSELNVNALELDDSALYLCASSSIQAGKELFFGEGSRLTVL.

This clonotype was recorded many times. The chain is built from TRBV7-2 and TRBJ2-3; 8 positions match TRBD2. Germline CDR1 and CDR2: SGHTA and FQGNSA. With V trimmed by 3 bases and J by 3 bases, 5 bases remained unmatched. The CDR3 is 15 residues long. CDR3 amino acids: CASSFPGLVTDTQYF. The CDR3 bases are TGTGCCAGCAGCTTTCCGGGACTAGTTACAGATACGCAGTATTTT.

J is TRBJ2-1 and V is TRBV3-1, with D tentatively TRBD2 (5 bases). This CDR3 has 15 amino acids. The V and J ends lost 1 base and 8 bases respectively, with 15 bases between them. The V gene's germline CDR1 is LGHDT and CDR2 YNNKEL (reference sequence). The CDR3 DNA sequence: TGTGCCAGCAGCCAAGGCCCGGGGAGAAGCGATGAGCAGTTCTTC. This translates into CASSQGPGRSDEQFF.

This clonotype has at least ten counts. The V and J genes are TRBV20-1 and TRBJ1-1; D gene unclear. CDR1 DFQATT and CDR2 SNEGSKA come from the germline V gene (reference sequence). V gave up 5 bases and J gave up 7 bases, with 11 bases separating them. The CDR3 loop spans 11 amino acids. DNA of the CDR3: TGCAGTGCTCGGGCGCAGATTGAAGCTTTCTTT. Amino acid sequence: CSARAQIEAFF.

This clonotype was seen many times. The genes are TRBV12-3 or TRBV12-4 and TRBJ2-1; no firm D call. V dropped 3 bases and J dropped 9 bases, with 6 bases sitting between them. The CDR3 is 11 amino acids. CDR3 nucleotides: TGTGCCAGCAGTTTTGCCGGTGAGCAGTTCTTC. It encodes CASSFAGEQFF.

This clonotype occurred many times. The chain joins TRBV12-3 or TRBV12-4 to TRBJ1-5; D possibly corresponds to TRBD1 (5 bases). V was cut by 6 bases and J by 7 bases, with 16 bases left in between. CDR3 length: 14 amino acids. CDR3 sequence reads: CASSAGGVGQPQHF. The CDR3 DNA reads TGTGCCAGCAGCGCTGGGGGGGTCGGGCAGCCCCAGCATTTT.

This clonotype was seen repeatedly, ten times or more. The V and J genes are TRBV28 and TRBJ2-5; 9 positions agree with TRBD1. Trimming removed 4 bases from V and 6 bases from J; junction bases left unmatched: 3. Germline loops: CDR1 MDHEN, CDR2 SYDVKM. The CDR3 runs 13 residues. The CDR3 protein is CASSWGTGKTQYF. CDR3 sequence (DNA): TGTGCCAGCAGTTGGGGGACAGGGAAGACCCAGTACTTC.

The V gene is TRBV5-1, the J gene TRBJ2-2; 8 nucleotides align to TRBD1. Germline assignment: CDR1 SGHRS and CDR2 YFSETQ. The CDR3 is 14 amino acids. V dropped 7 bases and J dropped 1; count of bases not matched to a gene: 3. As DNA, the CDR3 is TGCGCCAGCGCGGGACAGGTGAACACCGGGGAGCTGTTTTTT. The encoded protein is CASAGQVNTGELFF.

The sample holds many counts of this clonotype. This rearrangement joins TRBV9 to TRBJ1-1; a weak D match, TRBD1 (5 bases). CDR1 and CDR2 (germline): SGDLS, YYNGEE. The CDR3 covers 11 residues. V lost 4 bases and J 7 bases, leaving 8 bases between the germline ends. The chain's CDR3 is CASSSGFEAFF. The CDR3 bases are TGTGCCAGCAGCTCAGGGTTTGAAGCTTTCTTT. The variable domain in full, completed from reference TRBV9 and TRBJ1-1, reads DSGVTQTPKHLITATGQRVTLRCSPRSGDLSVYWYQQSLDQGLQFLIQYYNGEERAKGNILERFSAQQFPDLHSELNLSSLELGDSALYFCASSSGFEAFFGQGTRLTVV.

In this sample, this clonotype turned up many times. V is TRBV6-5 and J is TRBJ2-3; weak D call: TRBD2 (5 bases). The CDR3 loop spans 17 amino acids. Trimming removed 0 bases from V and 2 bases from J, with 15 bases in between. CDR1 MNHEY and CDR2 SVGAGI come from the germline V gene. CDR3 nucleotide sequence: TGTGCCAGCAGTTACTCGAAATCTCGGGATGCCACAGATACGCAGTATTTT. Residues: CASSYSKSRDATDTQYF.

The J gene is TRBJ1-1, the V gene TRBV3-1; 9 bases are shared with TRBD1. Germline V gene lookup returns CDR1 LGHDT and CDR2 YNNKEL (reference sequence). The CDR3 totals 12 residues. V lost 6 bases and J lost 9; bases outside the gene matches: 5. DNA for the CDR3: TGTGCCAGCAGGAACGGACAGGGGAAAGCTTTCTTT. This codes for CASRNGQGKAFF.

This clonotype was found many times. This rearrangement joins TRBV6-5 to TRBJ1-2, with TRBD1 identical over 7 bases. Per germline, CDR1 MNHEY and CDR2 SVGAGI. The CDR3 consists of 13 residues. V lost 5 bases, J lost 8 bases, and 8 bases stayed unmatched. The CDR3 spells CASSPTGRKGYTF. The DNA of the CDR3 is TGTGCCAGCAGTCCGACAGGGAGAAAGGGCTACACCTTC.

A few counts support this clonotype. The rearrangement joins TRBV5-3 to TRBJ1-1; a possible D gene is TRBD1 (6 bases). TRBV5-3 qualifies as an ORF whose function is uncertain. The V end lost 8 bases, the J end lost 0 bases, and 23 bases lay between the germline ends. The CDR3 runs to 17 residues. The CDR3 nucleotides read TGTGCCAGCGCGGAAAGGGGGACGGTTTTTATGAACACTGAAGCTTTCTTT. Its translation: CASAERGTVFMNTEAFF.

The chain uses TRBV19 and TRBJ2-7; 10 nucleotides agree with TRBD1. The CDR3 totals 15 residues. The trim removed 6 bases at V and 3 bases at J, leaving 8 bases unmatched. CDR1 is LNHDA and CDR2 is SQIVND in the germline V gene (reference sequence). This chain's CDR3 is CASSLQGQGYYEQYF. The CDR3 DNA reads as TGTGCCAGTAGCCTCCAGGGACAGGGGTACTACGAGCAGTACTTC.

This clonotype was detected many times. CDR3 in amino acids: CASSSGWGGTEAFF. The CDR3 region has the DNA TGTGCCAGCAGTTCTGGGTGGGGGGGCACTGAAGCTTTCTTT. The J gene is TRBJ1-1, the V gene TRBV7-9; D is perhaps TRBD1 (5 bases). The germline V gene encodes CDR1 SEHNR and CDR2 FQNEAQ (reference sequence). Trimming removed 6 bases from V and 4 bases from J, with 15 bases in between. CDR3 length equals 14 residues.

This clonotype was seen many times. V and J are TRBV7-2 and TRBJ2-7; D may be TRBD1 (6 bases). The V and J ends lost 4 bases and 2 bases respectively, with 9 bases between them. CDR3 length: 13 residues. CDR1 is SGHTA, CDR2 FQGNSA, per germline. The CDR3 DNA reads TGTGCCAGCAGCTGGACAGACACCTACGAGCAGTACTTC. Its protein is CASSWTDTYEQYF. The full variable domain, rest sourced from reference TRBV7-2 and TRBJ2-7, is GAGVSQSPSNKVTEKGKDVELRCDPISGHTALYWYRQSLGQGLEFLIYFQGNSAPDKSGLPSDRFSAERTGGSVSTLTIQRTQQEDSAVYLCASSWTDTYEQYFGPGTRLTVT.

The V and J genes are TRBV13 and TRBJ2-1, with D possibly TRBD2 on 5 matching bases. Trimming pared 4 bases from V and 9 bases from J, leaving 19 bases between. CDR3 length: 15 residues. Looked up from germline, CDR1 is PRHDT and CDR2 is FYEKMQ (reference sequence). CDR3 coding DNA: TGTGCCAGCAGCTCCAGAGGGAGCGGTCGCGGTGAGCAGTTCTTC. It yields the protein CASSSRGSGRGEQFF. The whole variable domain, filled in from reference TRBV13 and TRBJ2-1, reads AAGVIQSPRHLIKEKRETATLKCYPIPRHDTVYWYQQGPGQDPQFLISFYEKMQSDKGSIPDRFSAQQFSDYHSELNMSSLELGDSALYFCASSSRGSGRGEQFFGPGTRLTVL.

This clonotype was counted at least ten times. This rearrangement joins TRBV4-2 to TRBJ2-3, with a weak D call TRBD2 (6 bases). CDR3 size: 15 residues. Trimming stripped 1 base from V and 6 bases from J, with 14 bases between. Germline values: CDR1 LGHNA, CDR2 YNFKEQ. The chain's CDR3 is CASSQGTGVADTQYF. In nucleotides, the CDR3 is TGTGCCAGCAGCCAAGGGACGGGAGTAGCCGATACGCAGTATTTT.

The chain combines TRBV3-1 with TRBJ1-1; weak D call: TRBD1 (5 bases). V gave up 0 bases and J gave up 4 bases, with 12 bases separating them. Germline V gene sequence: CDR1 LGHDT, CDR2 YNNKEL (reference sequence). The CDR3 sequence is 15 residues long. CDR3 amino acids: CASSQDSAQGTEAFF. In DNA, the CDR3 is TGTGCCAGCAGCCAAGATTCTGCTCAGGGCACTGAAGCTTTCTTT.

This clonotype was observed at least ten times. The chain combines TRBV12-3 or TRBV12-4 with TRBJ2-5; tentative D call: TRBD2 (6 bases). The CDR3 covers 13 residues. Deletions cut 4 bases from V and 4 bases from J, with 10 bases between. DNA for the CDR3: TGTGCCAGCAGTTCCGGGAGTTTAGAGACCCAGTACTTC. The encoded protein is CASSSGSLETQYF.

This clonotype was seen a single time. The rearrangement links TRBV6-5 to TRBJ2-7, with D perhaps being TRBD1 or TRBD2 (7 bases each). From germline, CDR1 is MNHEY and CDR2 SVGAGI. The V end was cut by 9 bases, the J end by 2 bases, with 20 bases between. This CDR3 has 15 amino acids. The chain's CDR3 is CASNRQGLNAYEQYF. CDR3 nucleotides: TGTGCCAGTAACCGACAGGGACTAAACGCCTACGAGCAGTACTTC.

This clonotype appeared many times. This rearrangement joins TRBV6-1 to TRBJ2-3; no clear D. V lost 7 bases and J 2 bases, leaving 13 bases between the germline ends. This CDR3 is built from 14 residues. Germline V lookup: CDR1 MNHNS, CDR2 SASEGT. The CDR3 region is CASTLDANTDTQYF. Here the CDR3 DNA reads TGTGCCAGCACCCTTGACGCGAACACAGATACGCAGTATTTT.

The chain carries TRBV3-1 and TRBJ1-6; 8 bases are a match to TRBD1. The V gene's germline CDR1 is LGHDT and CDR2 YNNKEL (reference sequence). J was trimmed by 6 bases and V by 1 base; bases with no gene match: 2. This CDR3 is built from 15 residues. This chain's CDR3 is CASSQADRGNSPLHF. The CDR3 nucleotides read TGTGCCAGCAGCCAAGCCGACAGGGGTAATTCACCCCTCCACTTT.

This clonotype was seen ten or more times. CDR3 nucleotides: TGTGCCAGCAGCCAGGGGGGTAATGAAAAACTGTTTTTT. Protein product: CASSQGGNEKLFF. This chain connects TRBV7-3 to TRBJ1-4; 7 positions match TRBD1. Per germline, CDR1 SGHTA and CDR2 FQGTGA. This CDR3 has 13 amino acids. V gave up 5 bases and J gave up 4 bases; unmatched junction bases: 1. Full variable domain (missing parts from reference TRBV7-3 and TRBJ1-4): GAGVSQTPSNKVTEKGKYVELRCDPISGHTALYWYRQSLGQGPEFLIYFQGTGAADDSGLPNDRFFAVRPEGSVSTLKIQRTERGDSAVYLCASSQGGNEKLFFGSGTQLSVL.

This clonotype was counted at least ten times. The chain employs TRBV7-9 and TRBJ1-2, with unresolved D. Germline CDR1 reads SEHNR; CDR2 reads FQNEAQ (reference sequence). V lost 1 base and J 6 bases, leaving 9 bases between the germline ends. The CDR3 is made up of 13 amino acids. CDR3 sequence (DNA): TGTGCCAGCAGCTTAGAACCGTCCGATGGCTACACCTTC. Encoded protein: CASSLEPSDGYTF.

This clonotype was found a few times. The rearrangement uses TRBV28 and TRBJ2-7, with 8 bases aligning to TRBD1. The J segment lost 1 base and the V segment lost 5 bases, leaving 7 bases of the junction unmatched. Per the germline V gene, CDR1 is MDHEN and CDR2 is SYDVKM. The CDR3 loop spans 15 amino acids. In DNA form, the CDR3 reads TGTGCCAGCAGTAAAAGGACAGGGTGGTCCTACGAGCAGTACTTC. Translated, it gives CASSKRTGWSYEQYF. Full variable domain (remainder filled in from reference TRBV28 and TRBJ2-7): DVKVTQSSRYLVKRTGEKVFLECVQDMDHENMFWYRQDPGLGLRLIYFSYDVKMKEKGDIPEGYSVSREKKERFSLILESASTNQTSMYLCASSKRTGWSYEQYFGPGTRLTVT.

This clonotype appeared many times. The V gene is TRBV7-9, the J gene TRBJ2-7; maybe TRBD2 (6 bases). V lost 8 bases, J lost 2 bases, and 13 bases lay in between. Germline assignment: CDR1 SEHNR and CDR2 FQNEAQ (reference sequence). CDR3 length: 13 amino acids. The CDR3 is CASEGRLTYEQYF. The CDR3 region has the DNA TGTGCCAGCGAGGGGAGGCTGACCTACGAGCAGTACTTC.

The CDR3 DNA follows: TGTGCCAGCAGCTTGAGGGCCTTTCTGAACACTGAAGCTTTCTTT. Translated, it gives CASSLRAFLNTEAFF. This chain uses TRBV13 with TRBJ1-1, with unresolved D. The CDR3 is made up of 15 amino acids. Germline V gene sequence: CDR1 PRHDT, CDR2 FYEKMQ (reference sequence). V was pared by 3 bases and J by 0 bases, with 11 bases between.

The CDR3, as DNA: TGTGCCAGCAGCTTGATGGCGGGAGTTAACAATGAGCAGTTCTTC. Protein: CASSLMAGVNNEQFF. The rearrangement joins TRBV7-9 to TRBJ2-1; 7 bases fit TRBD2. Germline V gene sequence: CDR1 SEHNR, CDR2 FQNEAQ (reference sequence). V lost 3 bases and J lost 5; bases outside the gene matches: 7. The CDR3 runs 15 residues.

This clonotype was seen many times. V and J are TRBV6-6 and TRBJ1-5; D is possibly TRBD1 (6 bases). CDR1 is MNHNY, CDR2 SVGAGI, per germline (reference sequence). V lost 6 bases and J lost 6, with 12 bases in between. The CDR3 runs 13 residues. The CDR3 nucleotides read TGTGCCAGCAGAATCCGGGGGGCTCAGCCCCAGCATTTT. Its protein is CASRIRGAQPQHF.

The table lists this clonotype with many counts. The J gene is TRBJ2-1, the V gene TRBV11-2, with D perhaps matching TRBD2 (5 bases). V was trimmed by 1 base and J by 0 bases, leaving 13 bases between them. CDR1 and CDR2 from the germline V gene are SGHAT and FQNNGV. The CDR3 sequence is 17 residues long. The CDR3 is CASSLVQDWSSYNEQFF. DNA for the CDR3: TGTGCCAGCAGCTTAGTTCAGGACTGGAGCTCCTACAATGAGCAGTTCTTC.

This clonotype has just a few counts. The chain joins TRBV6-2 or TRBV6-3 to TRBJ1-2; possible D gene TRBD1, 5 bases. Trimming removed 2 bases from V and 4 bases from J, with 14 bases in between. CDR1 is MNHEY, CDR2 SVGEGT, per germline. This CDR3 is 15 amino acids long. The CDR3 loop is CASSYLGAMSYGYTF. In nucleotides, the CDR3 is TGTGCCAGCAGTTACCTCGGGGCGATGAGCTATGGCTACACCTTC.